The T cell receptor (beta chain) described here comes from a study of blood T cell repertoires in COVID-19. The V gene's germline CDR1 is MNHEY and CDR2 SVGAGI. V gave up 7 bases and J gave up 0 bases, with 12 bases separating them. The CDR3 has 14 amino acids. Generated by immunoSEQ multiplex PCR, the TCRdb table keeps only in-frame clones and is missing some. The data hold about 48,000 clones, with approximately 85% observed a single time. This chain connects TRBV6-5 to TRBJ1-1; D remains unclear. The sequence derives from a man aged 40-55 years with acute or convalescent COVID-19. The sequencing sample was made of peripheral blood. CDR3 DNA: TGTGCCAGCATCTCCTCCGGTATGAACACTGAAGCTTTCTTT. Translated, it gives CASISSGMNTEAFF.